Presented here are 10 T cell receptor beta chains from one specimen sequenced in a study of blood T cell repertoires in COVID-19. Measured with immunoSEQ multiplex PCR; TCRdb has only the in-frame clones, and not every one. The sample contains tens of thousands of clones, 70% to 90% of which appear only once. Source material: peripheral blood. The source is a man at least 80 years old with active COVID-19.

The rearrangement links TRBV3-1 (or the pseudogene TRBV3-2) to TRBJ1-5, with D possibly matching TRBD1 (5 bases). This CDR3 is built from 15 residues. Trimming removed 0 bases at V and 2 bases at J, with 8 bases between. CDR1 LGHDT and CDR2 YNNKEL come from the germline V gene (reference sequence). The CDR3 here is CASSQEAGRNQPQHF. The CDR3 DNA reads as TGTGCCAGCAGCCAAGAGGCAGGGCGCAATCAGCCCCAGCATTTT.

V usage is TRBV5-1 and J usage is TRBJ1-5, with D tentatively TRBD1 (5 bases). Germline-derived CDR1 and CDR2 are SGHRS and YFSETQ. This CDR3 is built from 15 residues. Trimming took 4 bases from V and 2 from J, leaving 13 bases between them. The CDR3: CASSPRRVGNQPQHF. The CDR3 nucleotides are TGCGCCAGCAGCCCCCGCAGGGTGGGCAATCAGCCCCAGCATTTT.

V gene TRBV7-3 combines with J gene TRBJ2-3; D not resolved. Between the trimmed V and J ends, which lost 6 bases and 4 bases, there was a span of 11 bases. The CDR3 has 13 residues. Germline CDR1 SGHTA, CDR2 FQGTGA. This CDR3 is CASSKSSADTQYF. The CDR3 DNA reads TGTGCCAGCAGTAAAAGCAGCGCAGATACGCAGTATTTT.

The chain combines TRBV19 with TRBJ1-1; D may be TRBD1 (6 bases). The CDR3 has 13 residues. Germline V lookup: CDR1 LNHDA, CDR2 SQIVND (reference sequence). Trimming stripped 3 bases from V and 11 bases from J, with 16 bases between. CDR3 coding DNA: TGTGCCAGTAGTATCCGACAGGCTAAGGAGGCTTTCTTT. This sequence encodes CASSIRQAKEAFF.

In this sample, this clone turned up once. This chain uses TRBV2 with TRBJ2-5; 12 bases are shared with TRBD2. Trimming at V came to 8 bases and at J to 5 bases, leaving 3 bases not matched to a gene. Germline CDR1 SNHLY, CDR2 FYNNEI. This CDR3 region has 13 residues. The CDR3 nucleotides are TGTGCCAGCCGACTAGCGGGAGTGGAGACCCAGTACTTC. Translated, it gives CASRLAGVETQYF.

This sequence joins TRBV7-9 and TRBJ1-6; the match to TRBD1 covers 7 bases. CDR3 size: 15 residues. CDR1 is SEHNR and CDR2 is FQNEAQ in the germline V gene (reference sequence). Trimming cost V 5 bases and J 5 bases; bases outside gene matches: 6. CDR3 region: CASSPRDSNNSPLHF. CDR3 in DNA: TGTGCCAGCAGCCCGCGGGACAGCAATAATTCACCCCTCCACTTT.

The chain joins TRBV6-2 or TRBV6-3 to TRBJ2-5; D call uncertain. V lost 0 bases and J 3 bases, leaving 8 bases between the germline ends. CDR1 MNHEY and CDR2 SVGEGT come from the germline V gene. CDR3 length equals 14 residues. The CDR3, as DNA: TGTGCCAGCAGTTACTCGGGCACGGAAGAGACCCAGTACTTC. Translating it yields CASSYSGTEETQYF.

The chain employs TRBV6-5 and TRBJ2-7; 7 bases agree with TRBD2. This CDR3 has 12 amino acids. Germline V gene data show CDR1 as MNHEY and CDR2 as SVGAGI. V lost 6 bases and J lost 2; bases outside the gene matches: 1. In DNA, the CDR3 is TGTGCCAGCAGGGGAGGGGCCTACGAGCAGTACTTC. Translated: CASRGGAYEQYF.

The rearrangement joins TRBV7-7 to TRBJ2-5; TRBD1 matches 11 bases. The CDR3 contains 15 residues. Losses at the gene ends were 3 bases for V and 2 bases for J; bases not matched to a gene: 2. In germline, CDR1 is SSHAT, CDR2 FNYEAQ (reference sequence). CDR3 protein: CASSLGQGGQETQYF. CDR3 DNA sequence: TGTGCCAGCAGCTTGGGACAGGGGGGACAAGAGACCCAGTACTTC.

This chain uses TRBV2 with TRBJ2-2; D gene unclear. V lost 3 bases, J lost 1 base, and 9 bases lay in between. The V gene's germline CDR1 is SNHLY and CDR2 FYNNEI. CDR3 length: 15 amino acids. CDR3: CASSDVRKNTGELFF. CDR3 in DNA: TGTGCCAGCAGTGACGTCAGGAAGAACACCGGGGAGCTGTTTTTT.